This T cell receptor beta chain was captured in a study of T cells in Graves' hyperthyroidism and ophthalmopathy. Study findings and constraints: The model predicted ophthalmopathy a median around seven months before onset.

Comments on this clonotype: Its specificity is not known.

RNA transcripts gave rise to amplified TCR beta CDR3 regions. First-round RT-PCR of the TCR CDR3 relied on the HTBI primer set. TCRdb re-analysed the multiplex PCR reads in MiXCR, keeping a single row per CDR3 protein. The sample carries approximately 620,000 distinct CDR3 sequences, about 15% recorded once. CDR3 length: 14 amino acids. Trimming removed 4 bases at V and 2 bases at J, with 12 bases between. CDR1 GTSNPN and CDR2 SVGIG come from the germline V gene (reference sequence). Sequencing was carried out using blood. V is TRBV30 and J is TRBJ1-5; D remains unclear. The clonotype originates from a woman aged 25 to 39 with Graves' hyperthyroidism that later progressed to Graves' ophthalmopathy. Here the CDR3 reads CAWTSGDGNQPQHF. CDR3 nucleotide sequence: TGTGCCTGGACGAGTGGAGATGGCAATCAGCCCCAGCATTTT.